This TCR beta chain was sequenced during a study of PD-1 blockade in classical Hodgkin lymphoma. CDR3 length equals 15 residues. The germline V gene has CDR1 SGHVS and CDR2 FNYEAQ. The V and J ends lost 0 bases and 2 bases respectively, with 10 bases between them. Repertoires were generated with immunoSEQ multiplex PCR, while TCRdb's copy carries only in-frame clones and drops some. The sample holds 66,000 or so clones; roughly two thirds are singletons and the top ten take 7.5% to 9.5%. Points from the study as a whole: Compared with baseline, CD4+ but not CD8+ TCR diversity had risen significantly by C4D1.

Note on this clone: What it binds is unknown.

After autologous stem cell transplantation all patients relapsed, and prior brentuximab vedotin exposure differed between cohorts. The source material was peripheral blood mononuclear cells (PBMCs), sampled before the second cycle of nivolumab. The chain employs TRBV7-6 and TRBJ2-5; no definite D call. The clonotype was recovered from a human donor with classical Hodgkin lymphoma. The CDR3 nucleotides read TGTGCCAGCAGCTTAGCGATGACCAGACAAGAGACCCAGTACTTC. Translated: CASSLAMTRQETQYF.